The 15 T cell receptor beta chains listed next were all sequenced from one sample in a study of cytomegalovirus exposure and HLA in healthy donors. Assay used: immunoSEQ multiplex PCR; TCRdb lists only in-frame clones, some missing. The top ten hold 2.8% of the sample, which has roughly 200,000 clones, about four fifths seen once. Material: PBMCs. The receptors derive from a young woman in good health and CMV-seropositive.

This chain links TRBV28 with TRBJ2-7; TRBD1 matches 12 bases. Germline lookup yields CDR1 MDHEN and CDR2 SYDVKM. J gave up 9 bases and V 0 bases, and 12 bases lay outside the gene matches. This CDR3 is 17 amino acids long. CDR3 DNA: TGTGCCAGCAGTTTATGGGGTTTCGGGACAGGGGGCGCCGGGCAGTACTTC. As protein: CASSLWGFGTGGAGQYF.

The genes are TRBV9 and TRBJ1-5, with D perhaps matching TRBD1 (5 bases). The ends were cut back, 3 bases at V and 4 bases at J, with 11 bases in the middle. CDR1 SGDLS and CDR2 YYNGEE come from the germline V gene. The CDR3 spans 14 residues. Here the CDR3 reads CASSADSYNQPQHF. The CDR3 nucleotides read TGTGCCAGCAGCGCTGACAGTTATAATCAGCCCCAGCATTTT.

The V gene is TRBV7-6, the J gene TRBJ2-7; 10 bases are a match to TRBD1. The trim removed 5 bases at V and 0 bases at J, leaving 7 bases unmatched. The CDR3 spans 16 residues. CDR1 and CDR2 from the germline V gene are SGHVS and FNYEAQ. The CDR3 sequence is CASSTPGQGSSYEQYF. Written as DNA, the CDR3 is TGTGCCAGCAGCACGCCGGGACAGGGGAGCTCCTACGAGCAGTACTTC.

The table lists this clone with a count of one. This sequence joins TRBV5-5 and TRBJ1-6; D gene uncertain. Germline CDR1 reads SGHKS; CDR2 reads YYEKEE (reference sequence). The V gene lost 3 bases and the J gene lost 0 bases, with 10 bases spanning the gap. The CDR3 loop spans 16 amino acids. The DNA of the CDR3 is TGTGCCAGCAGCTCATACAGCAGCTCCTATAATTCACCCCTCCACTTT. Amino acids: CASSSYSSSYNSPLHF.

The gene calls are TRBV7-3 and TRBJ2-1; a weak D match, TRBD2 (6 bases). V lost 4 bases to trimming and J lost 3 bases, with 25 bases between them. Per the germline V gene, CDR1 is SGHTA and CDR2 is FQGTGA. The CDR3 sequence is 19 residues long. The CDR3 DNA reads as TGTGCCAGCAGCTCTCTTAACCGGGACTCTAAGACGCTCTACAATGAGCAGTTCTTC. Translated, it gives CASSSLNRDSKTLYNEQFF.

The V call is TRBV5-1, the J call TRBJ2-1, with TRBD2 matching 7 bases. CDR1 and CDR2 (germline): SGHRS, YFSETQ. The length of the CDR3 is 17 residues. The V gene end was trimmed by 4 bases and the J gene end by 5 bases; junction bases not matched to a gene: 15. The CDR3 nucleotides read TGCGCCAGCAGCCTTGGTGTCAGCGTGGGGGGGAACAATGAGCAGTTCTTC. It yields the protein CASSLGVSVGGNNEQFF.

The CDR3 sequence is CASAGTDYGYTF. The DNA for the CDR3 is TGTGCCAGCGCCGGGACAGACTATGGCTACACCTTC. V usage is TRBV6-5 and J usage is TRBJ1-2, with 7 bases lining up with TRBD1. CDR1 and CDR2 from the germline V gene are MNHEY and SVGAGI. The length of the CDR3 is 12 residues. V dropped 8 bases and J dropped 3; count of bases not matched to a gene: 3.

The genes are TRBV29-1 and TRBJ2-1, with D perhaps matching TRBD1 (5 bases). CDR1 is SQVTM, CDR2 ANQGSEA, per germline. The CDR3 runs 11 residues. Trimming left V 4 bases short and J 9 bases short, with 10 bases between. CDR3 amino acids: CSVGEGAEQFF. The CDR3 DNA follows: TGCAGCGTTGGTGAAGGGGCTGAGCAGTTCTTC.

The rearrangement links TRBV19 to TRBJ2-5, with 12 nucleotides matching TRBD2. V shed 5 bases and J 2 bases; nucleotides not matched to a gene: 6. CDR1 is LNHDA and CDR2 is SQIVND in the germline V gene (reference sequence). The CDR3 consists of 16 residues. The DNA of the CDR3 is TGTGCCAGTAGTTTGTGGACTAGCGGGGCACAAGAGACCCAGTACTTC. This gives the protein CASSLWTSGAQETQYF. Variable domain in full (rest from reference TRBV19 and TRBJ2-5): DGGITQSPKYLFRKEGQNVTLSCEQNLNHDAMYWYRQDPGQGLRLIYYSQIVNDFQKGDIAEGYSVSREKKESFPLTVTSAQKNPTAFYLCASSLWTSGAQETQYFGPGTRLLVL.

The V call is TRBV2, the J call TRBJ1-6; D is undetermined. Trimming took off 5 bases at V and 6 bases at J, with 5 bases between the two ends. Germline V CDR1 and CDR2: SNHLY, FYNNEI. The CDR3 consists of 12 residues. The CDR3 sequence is CASSLSNSPLHF. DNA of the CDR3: TGTGCCAGCAGTTTATCTAATTCACCCCTCCACTTT.

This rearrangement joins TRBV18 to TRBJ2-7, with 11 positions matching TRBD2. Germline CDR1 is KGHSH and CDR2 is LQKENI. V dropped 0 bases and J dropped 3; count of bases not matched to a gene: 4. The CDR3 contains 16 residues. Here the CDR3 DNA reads TGTGCCAGCTCACCACCGGGGACTAGCGGCCTCTACGAGCAGTACTTC. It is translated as CASSPPGTSGLYEQYF. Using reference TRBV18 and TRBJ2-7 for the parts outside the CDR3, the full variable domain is NAGVMQNPRHLVRRRGQEARLRCSPMKGHSHVYWYRQLPEEGLKFMVYLQKENIIDESGMPKERFSAEFPKEGPSILRIQQVVRGDSAAYFCASSPPGTSGLYEQYFGPGTRLTVT.

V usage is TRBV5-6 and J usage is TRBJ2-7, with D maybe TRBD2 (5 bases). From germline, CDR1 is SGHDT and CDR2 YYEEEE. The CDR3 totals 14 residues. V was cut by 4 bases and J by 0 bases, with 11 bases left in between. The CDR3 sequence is CASSPEDGSYEQYF. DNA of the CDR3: TGTGCCAGCAGCCCGGAGGACGGCTCCTACGAGCAGTACTTC. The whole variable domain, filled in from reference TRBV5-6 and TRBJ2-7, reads DAGVTQSPTHLIKTRGQQVTLRCSPKSGHDTVSWYQQALGQGPQFIFQYYEEEERQRGNFPDRFSGHQFPNYSSELNVNALLLGDSALYLCASSPEDGSYEQYFGPGTRLTVT.

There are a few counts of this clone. The CDR3, as DNA: TGTGCCAGCAGCGCCGGGACAAGACGTCTGCTCTATGGCTACACCTTC. Translated, it gives CASSAGTRRLLYGYTF. V and J are TRBV5-5 and TRBJ1-2; possible D gene TRBD1, 6 bases. Trimming removed 4 bases from V and 4 bases from J, with 20 bases in between. The CDR3 is made up of 16 amino acids. Germline assignment: CDR1 SGHKS and CDR2 YYEKEE (reference sequence). Variable domain in full (rest from reference TRBV5-5 and TRBJ1-2): DAGVTQSPTHLIKTRGQQVTLRCSPISGHKSVSWYQQVLGQGPQFIFQYYEKEERGRGNFPDRFSARQFPNYSSELNVNALLLGDSALYLCASSAGTRRLLYGYTFGSGTRLTVV.

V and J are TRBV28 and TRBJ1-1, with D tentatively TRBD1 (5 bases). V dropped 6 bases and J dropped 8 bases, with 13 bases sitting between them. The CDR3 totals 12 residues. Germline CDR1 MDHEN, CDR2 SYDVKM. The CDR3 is CASSERTPEAFF. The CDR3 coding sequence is TGTGCCAGCAGCGAAAGGACACCCGAAGCTTTCTTT.

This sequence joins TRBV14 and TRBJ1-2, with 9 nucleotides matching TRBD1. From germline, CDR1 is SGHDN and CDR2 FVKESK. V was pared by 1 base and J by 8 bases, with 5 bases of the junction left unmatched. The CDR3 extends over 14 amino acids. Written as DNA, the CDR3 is TGTGCCAGCAGCCAAGCACAGGGGGCAGGCGGCTACACCTTC. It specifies CASSQAQGAGGYTF.